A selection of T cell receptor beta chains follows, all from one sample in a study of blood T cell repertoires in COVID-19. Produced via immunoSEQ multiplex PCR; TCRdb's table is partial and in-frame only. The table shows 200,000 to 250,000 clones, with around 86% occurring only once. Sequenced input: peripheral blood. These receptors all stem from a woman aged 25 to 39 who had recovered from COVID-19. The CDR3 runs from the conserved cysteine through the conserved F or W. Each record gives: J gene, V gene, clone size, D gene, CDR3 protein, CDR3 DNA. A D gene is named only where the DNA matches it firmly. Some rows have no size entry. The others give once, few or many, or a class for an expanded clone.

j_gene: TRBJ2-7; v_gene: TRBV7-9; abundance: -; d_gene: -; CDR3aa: CASSPGGASYEQYF; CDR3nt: TGTGCCAGCAGCCCCGGCGGTGCTTCCTACGAGCAGTACTTC
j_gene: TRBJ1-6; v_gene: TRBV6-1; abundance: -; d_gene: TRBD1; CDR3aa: CASSAVGQGDSYNSPLHF; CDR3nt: TGTGCCAGCAGTGCGGTGGGACAGGGAGACTCCTATAATTCACCCCTCCACTTT
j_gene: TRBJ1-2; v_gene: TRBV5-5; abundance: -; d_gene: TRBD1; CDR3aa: CASSGGTANYGYTF; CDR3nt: TGTGCCAGCAGCGGGGGGACAGCGAATTATGGCTACACCTTC
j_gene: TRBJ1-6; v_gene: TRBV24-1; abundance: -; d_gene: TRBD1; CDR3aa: CATSDWTGTSSYNSPLHF; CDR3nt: TGTGCCACCAGTGATTGGACAGGAACTAGCTCCTATAATTCACCCCTCCACTTT
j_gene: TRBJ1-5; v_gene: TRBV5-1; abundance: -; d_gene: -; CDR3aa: CASSLQGQGDQPQHF; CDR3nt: TGCGCCAGCAGCTTGCAGGGGCAAGGGGATCAGCCCCAGCATTTT
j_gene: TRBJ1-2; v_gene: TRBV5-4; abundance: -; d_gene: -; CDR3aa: CASSLEGVRFGYTF; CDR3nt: TGTGCCAGCAGCTTGGAGGGGGTAAGGTTTGGCTACACCTTC
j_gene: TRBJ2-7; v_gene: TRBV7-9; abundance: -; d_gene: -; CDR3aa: CASSLQRTAAEQYF; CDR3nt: TGTGCCAGCAGCCTCCAGAGGACAGCAGCCGAGCAGTACTTC
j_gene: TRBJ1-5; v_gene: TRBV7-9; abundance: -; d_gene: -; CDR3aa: CASSFSGTHEPQHF; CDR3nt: TGTGCCAGCAGCTTTTCAGGGACTCATGAGCCCCAGCATTTT
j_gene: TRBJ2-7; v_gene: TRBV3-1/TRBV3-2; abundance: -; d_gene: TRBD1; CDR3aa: CASSQVDRGLFGEQYF; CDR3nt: TGTGCCAGCAGCCAGGTCGACAGGGGCCTTTTCGGTGAGCAGTACTTC
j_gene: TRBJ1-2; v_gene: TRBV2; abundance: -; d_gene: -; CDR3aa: CASSGEGQIINYGYTF; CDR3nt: TGTGCCAGCAGTGGGGAAGGACAGATAATTAACTATGGCTACACCTTC
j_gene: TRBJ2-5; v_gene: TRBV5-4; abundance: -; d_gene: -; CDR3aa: CASSLDYNRETQYF; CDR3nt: TGTGCCAGCAGCTTAGACTATAATAGGGAGACCCAGTACTTC
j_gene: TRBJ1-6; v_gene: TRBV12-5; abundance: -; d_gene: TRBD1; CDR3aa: CASGQGAWNSPLHF; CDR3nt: TGTGCTAGTGGACAGGGGGCTTGGAATTCACCCCTCCACTTT
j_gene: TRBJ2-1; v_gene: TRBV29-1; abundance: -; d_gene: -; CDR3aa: CSVVGGVTGYNEQFF; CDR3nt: TGCAGCGTTGTGGGGGGAGTCACAGGCTACAATGAGCAGTTCTTC
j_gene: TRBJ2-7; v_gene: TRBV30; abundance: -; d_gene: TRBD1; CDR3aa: CAWSVGTGFYEQYF; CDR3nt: TGTGCCTGGAGTGTTGGGACAGGGTTCTACGAGCAGTACTTC
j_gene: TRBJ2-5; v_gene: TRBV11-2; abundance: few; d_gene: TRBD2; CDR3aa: CASSLGQRGGGETQYF; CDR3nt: TGTGCCAGCAGCTTAGGACAGCGGGGGGGCGGAGAGACCCAGTACTTC
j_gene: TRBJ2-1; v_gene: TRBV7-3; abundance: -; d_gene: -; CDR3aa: CASSLAPRSYNEQFF; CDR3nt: TGTGCCAGCAGCTTAGCACCACGGTCCTACAATGAGCAGTTCTTC
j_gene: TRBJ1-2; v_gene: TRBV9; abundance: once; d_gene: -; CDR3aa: CASSADADYGYTF; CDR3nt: TGTGCCAGCAGCGCCGACGCGGACTATGGCTACACCTTC
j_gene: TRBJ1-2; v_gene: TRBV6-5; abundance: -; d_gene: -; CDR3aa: CASRPAGFSNYGYTF; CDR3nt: TGTGCCAGCAGACCCGCAGGGTTCTCTAACTATGGCTACACCTTC
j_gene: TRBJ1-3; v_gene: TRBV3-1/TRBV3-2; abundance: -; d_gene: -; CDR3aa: CASSLKGGGHTIYF; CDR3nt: TGTGCCAGCAGCCTCAAAGGGGGGGGCCACACCATATATTTT
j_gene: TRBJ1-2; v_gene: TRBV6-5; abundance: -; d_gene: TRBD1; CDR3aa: CASSDRVYGYTF; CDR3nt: TGTGCCAGCAGCGACAGGGTATATGGCTACACCTTC
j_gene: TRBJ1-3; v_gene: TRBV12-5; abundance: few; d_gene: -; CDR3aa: CASGLEGGSGNTIYF; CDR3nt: TGTGCTAGTGGTTTGGAAGGGGGCTCTGGAAACACCATATATTTT
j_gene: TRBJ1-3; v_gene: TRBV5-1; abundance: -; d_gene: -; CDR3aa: CASSLGGVSGNTIYF; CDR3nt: TGCGCCAGCAGCCTAGGGGGAGTCTCTGGAAACACCATATATTTT